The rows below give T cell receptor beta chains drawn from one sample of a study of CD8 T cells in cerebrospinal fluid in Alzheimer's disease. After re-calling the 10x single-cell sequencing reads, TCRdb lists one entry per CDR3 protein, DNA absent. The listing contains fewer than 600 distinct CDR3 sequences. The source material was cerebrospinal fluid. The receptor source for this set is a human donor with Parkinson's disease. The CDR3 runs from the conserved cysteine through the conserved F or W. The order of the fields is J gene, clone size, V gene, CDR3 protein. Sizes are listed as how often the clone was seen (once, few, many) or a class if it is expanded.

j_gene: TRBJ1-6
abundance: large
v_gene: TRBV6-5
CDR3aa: CASSSQGMDSPLHF

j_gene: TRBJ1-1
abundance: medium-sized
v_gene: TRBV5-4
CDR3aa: CASSSSRGFTEAFF

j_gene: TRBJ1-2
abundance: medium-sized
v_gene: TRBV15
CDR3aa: CATSRERANYGYTF

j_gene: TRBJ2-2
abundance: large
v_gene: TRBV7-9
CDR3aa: CASSPLWGRTGELFF

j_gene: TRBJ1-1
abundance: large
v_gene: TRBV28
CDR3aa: CASRILTTGHTEAFF

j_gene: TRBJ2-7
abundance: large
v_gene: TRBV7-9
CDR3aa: CASSRAGTEYEQYF

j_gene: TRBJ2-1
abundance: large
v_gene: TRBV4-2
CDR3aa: CASSRAVVSGGNEQFF

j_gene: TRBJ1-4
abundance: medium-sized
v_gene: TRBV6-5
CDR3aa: CASSPGGTGRGEKLFF

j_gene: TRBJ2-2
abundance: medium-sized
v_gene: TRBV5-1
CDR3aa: CASTVGGGNTGELFF

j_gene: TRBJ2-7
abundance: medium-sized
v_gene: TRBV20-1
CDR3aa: CSITGTLSYEQYF

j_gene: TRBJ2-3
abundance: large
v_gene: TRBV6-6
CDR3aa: CASRRTGLSTDTQYF

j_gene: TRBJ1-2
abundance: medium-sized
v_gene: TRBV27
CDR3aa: CASSLVGLQGDDYGYTF

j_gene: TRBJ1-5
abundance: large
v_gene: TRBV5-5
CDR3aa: CASSSGMGGQPQHF

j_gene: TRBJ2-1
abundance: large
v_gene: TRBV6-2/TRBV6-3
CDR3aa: CASRFFARGDNEQFF

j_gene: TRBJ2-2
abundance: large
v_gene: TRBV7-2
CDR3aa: CASSPVTGSTGELFF

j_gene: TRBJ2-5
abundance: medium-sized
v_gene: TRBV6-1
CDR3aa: CASRRNQETQYF

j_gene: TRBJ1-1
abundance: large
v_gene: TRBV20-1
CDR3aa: CSARSPDRGLSEAFF

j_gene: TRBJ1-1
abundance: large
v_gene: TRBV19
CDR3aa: CASRDLGTGRMNTEAFF

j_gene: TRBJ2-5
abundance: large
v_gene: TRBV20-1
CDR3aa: CSARDQTISAPETQYF

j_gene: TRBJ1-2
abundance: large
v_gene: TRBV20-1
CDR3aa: CSAPDRDYGYTF

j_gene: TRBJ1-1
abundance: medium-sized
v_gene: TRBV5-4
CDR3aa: CASRIQGQGYIGDTEAFF

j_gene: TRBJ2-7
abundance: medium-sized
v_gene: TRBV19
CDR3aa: CASTQTPGYPYEQYF

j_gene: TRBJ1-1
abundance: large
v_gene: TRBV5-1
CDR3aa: CASSPREGANTEAFF

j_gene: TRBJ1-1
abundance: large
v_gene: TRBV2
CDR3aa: CASTLGQAITEAFF

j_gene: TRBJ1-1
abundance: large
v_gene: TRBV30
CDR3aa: CAWSRVNTEAFF

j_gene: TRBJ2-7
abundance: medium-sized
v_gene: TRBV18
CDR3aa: CASSAGGWGTASIEQYF

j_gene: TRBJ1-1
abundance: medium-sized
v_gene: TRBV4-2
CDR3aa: CASSAQQGSATEAFF

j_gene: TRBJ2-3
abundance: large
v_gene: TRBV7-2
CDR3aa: CASSLGASTDTQYF

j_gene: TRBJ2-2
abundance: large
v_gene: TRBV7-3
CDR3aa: CASRDGLAGATGELFF

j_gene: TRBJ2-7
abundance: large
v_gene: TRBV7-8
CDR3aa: CASSLARSGQAISYEQYF